A selection of T cell receptor beta chains follows, all from one sample in a study of CD8 T cells in ankylosing spondylitis. One entry per CDR3 protein results from TCRdb running MiXCR on the 5' RACE reads. This repertoire shows tens of thousands of distinct CDR3 sequences, approximately 11% found once; its top ten account for 1.3% to 1.5%. The sequencing input was blood, either unsorted or a sorted T cell fraction (not recorded which). These receptor sequences come from a male donor with ankylosing spondylitis or in good health (not recorded which). The CDR3 runs from the conserved cysteine through the conserved F or W. The D gene is left open where the match is weak. Clone size is given for some rows only: seen once, a few or many times, or a class if the clone is expanded.

clone_size	d_call	v_call	j_call	cdr3_nt	cdr3_aa
few	TRBD1	TRBV5-1	TRBJ1-5	TGCGCCAGCAGCCCGGGGGACAGGGGCCTAAGCAATCAGCCCCAGCATTTT	CASSPGDRGLSNQPQHF
.	.	TRBV5-1	TRBJ2-5	TGCGCCAGCAGCTTGGGTGGGGAAGAGACCCAGTACTTC	CASSLGGEETQYF
.	.	TRBV12-3/TRBV12-4	TRBJ2-2	TGTGCCAGCAGTTTATGGGCGGACGGTAACACCGGGGAGCTGTTTTTT	CASSLWADGNTGELFF
many	TRBD1	TRBV12-3/TRBV12-4	TRBJ1-5	TGTGCCAGCAGTTCCACACCCTATAGACAGGGTAATCAGCCCCAGCATTTT	CASSSTPYRQGNQPQHF
many	.	TRBV6-6	TRBJ2-7	TGTGCCAGCAGTCATCCCCACTACGAGCAGTACTTC	CASSHPHYEQYF
many	TRBD1	TRBV5-1	TRBJ1-1	TGCGCCAGCAGCCTACAGGGGATTAGTGAAGCTTTCTTT	CASSLQGISEAFF
many	TRBD1	TRBV12-3/TRBV12-4	TRBJ2-3	TGTGCCAGCATTTACAGGGGTTCTACAGATACGCAGTATTTT	CASIYRGSTDTQYF
many	TRBD1	TRBV3-1	TRBJ2-2	TGTGCCAGCAGGGGGACAGGAGCCACCGGGGAGCTGTTTTTT	CASRGTGATGELFF
few	TRBD1	TRBV5-1	TRBJ2-1	TGCGCCAGCAGTAGGACAGGGGACTCCTACAATGAGCAGTTCTTC	CASSRTGDSYNEQFF
many	.	TRBV6-1	TRBJ1-5	TGTGCCAGCAGTGAAATAAGGGGGGGCAATCAGCCCCAGCATTTT	CASSEIRGGNQPQHF
many	.	TRBV5-1	TRBJ2-7	TGCGCCAGCAGCAGCATACAGGGCTACGAGCAGTACTTC	CASSSIQGYEQYF
.	.	TRBV7-2	TRBJ1-1	TGTGCCAGCGGGTCGGGGCCGATTATGAACACTGAAGCTTTCTTT	CASGSGPIMNTEAFF
.	TRBD1	TRBV7-9	TRBJ1-2	TGTGCCAGCAGCTTAGTTTCCCCACAGGGGAGGCGAGGCTACACCTTC	CASSLVSPQGRRGYTF
few	TRBD1	TRBV24-1	TRBJ2-1	TGTGCTACTAGGGGGGACAGGGCCTACAATGAGCAGTTCTTC	CATRGDRAYNEQFF
few	TRBD1	TRBV11-3	TRBJ2-1	TGTGCCAGCAGCTTCTCGACAGGGTTGGTCAATGAGCAGTTCTTC	CASSFSTGLVNEQFF
many	.	TRBV5-1	TRBJ2-7	TGCGCCAGCAGCTTGTACGGGTCCGAGCAGTACTTC	CASSLYGSEQYF
many	.	TRBV20-1	TRBJ2-7	TGCAGTGCCCCGCGACCTCGAAGGGGCAGCTACTTGGACGAGCAGTACTTC	CSAPRPRRGSYLDEQYF
.	TRBD1	TRBV24-1	TRBJ2-5	TGTACCACCAGTGATTTAGGAGACAGGGGCTTCGAGACCCAGTACTTC	CTTSDLGDRGFETQYF
many	.	TRBV30	TRBJ2-3	TGTGCCTGGAGACCCTTGGTCACAGATACGCAGTATTTT	CAWRPLVTDTQYF
many	.	TRBV12-3/TRBV12-4	TRBJ1-6	TGTGCCAGCAGACCCACCCGGAGGACGGATTCACCCCTCCACTTT	CASRPTRRTDSPLHF
many	TRBD2	TRBV12-3/TRBV12-4	TRBJ2-1	TGTGCCAGCAGACTCGGGACTAGATTAACTAATGAGCAGTTCTTC	CASRLGTRLTNEQFF
few	.	TRBV2	TRBJ2-4	TGTGCCAGCAGTGAAGACGGGGCCAAAAACATTCAGTACTTC	CASSEDGAKNIQYF
many	.	TRBV5-6	TRBJ2-7	TGTGCCAGCAGCTCGGGACTGTCCTACGAGCAGTACTTC	CASSSGLSYEQYF
.	.	TRBV19	TRBJ2-7	TGTGCCAGTAGTAATACTTGGCAAACCCTCTCCTACGAGCAGTACTTC	CASSNTWQTLSYEQYF
.	.	TRBV2	TRBJ1-6	TGTGCCAGCAGCCCGGGGGGGGTATCCAATAATTCACCCCTCCACTTT	CASSPGGVSNNSPLHF
many	.	TRBV12-3/TRBV12-4	TRBJ1-1	TGTGCCAGCAGTTTTGGCAGAAACTCTGAAGCTTTCTTT	CASSFGRNSEAFF
many	.	TRBV10-3	TRBJ1-2	TGTGCCATCAGTCAGGACCCGAGTTATGGCTACACCTTC	CAISQDPSYGYTF
many	.	TRBV10-3	TRBJ2-3	TGTGCCATCGAGGGGGACACAGATACGCAGTATTTT	CAIEGDTDTQYF
many	.	TRBV12-3/TRBV12-4	TRBJ2-7	TGTGCCAGCAGTTTAGCGGGGGAAACCTACGAGCAGTACTTC	CASSLAGETYEQYF
.	.	TRBV11-2	TRBJ2-5	TGTGCCAGCAGCTTAGTAGGGCAGGGGCACGAGACCCAGTACTTC	CASSLVGQGHETQYF
many	.	TRBV5-1	TRBJ1-2	TGCGCCAGCAGCCCCACAAGTGTCGGGTCAAACTATGGCTACACCTTC	CASSPTSVGSNYGYTF
few	TRBD1	TRBV28	TRBJ1-5	TGTGCCAGCAGTTTCCAGACAGGGGGCTTACAGCCCCAGCATTTT	CASSFQTGGLQPQHF
.	.	TRBV6-1	TRBJ1-5	TGTGCCAGCAGCCTGACCCGAGGCAATCAGCCCCAGCATTTT	CASSLTRGNQPQHF
few	.	TRBV3-1	TRBJ1-3	TGTGCCAGCAGCCTCCTCACGGGGCTCGGAAACACCATATATTTT	CASSLLTGLGNTIYF
many	.	TRBV6-1	TRBJ2-2	TGTGCCAGCAGTAGCGAGGGGGGATGGTACACCGGGGAGCTGTTTTTT	CASSSEGGWYTGELFF
many	TRBD2	TRBV4-2	TRBJ2-5	TGTGCCAGCAGCCGCCGACTAGCGGCGGGGGGGCTTGAGACCCAGTACTTC	CASSRRLAAGGLETQYF
medium-sized	.	TRBV10-3	TRBJ2-3	TGTGCCATCAGTGATCGGACTGGAAGCACAGATACGCAGTATTTT	CAISDRTGSTDTQYF
many	.	TRBV12-3/TRBV12-4	TRBJ1-2	TGTGCCAGCAGCTCCGGGCAGTTCTATGGCTACACCTTC	CASSSGQFYGYTF
.	.	TRBV18	TRBJ1-6	TGTGCCAGCTCACCAATTTCGGCAGGGAGCTCACCCCTCCACTTT	CASSPISAGSSPLHF
many	.	TRBV20-1	TRBJ2-7	TGCAGTGCTAGAGAAAGGAGTCGCGGCTACGAGCAGTACTTC	CSARERSRGYEQYF
many	.	TRBV5-1	TRBJ1-4	TGCGCCAGCAGCTTGGACGCGGGGAGGGAAAAACTGTTTTTT	CASSLDAGREKLFF
.	.	TRBV29-1	TRBJ1-3	TGCAGCGTTGGGACAGAGGGGGGAAACACCATATATTTT	CSVGTEGGNTIYF
many	.	TRBV12-3/TRBV12-4	TRBJ2-1	TGTGCCAGCAGTTTGGCGGGTGGCAATGAGCAGTTCTTC	CASSLAGGNEQFF
many	.	TRBV2	TRBJ2-1	TGTGCCAGCAGTGCAGGAGGGAATGAGCAGTTCTTC	CASSAGGNEQFF
many	TRBD1	TRBV6-1	TRBJ2-4	TGTGCCAGCAGTCGGACAGGACTAGCCAAAAACATTCAGTACTTC	CASSRTGLAKNIQYF
many	.	TRBV12-3/TRBV12-4	TRBJ1-1	TGTGCCAGCAGTTTAGAAAGGGGCGGCAACACTGAAGCTTTCTTT	CASSLERGGNTEAFF
.	.	TRBV28	TRBJ2-7	TGTACCAGCAGTTTAACCTCTTCCTTATACGAGCAGTACTTC	CTSSLTSSLYEQYF
many	.	TRBV27	TRBJ2-1	TGTGCCAGCAGGAAAGAGGGACCCCTCTACAATGAGCAGTTCTTC	CASRKEGPLYNEQFF
many	TRBD2	TRBV5-1	TRBJ2-5	TGCGCCAGCAGCCAACTTAGCGGGGTGGAGACCCAGTACTTC	CASSQLSGVETQYF
many	.	TRBV29-1	TRBJ1-2	TGCAGCGTTGAACTGGAACGGGGGAGTAGGGGCTATGGCTACACCTTC	CSVELERGSRGYGYTF
many	.	TRBV28	TRBJ2-1	TGTGCCAGCAGGTCCGCTTCCCCCTCCTACAATGAGCAGTTCTTC	CASRSASPSYNEQFF